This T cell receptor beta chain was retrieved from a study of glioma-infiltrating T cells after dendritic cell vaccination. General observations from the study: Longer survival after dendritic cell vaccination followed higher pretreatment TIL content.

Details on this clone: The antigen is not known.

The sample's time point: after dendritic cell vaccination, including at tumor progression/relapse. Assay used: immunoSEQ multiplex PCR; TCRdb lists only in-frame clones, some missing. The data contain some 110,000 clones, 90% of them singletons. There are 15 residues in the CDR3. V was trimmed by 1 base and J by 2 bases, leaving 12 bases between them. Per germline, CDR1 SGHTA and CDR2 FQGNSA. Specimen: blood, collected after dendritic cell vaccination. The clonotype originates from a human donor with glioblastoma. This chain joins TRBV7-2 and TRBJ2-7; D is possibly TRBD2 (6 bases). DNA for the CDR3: TGTGCCAGCAGCTTAGGGGACGGAGGGACCTACGAGCAGTACTTC. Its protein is CASSLGDGGTYEQYF. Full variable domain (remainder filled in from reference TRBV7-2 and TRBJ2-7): GAGVSQSPSNKVTEKGKDVELRCDPISGHTALYWYRQSLGQGLEFLIYFQGNSAPDKSGLPSDRFSAERTGGSVSTLTIQRTQQEDSAVYLCASSLGDGGTYEQYFGPGTRLTVT.